Below, 26 T cell receptor beta chains from the same sample are listed, as sequenced in a study of blood T cell repertoires in COVID-19. Measured with immunoSEQ multiplex PCR; TCRdb has only the in-frame clones, and not every one. The sample lists over 30,000 clones; approximately 83% were seen once. Sequencing was carried out using peripheral blood. These receptors originate from a woman in her fifties or sixties with active COVID-19.

This chain links TRBV2 with TRBJ2-1; D may be TRBD1 (5 bases). From germline, CDR1 is SNHLY and CDR2 FYNNEI. Trimming took 2 bases from V and 6 from J, leaving 8 bases between them. The CDR3 is 13 residues long. CDR3 in amino acids: CASSEQGLNEQFF. The DNA of the CDR3 is TGTGCCAGCAGTGAACAGGGTCTCAATGAGCAGTTCTTC.

The chain recombines TRBV14 with TRBJ2-1, with D uncertain. Germline-derived CDR1 and CDR2 are SGHDN and FVKESK. V was pared by 3 bases and J by 0 bases, with 9 bases between. CDR3 size: 15 residues. The DNA of the CDR3 is TGTGCCAGCAGCCACGCTAGTAGCTCCTACAATGAGCAGTTCTTC. It translates to CASSHASSSYNEQFF.

J is TRBJ2-7 and V is TRBV28; D is possibly TRBD2 (6 bases). The CDR3 runs 15 residues. Trimming cost V 5 bases and J 1 base, with 15 bases left between them. CDR1 is MDHEN, CDR2 SYDVKM, per germline. The CDR3 loop reads CASSPGGLASYEQYF. As DNA, the CDR3 is TGTGCCAGCAGTCCCGGCGGTCTAGCGTCCTACGAGCAGTACTTC. Variable domain in full (rest from reference TRBV28 and TRBJ2-7): DVKVTQSSRYLVKRTGEKVFLECVQDMDHENMFWYRQDPGLGLRLIYFSYDVKMKEKGDIPEGYSVSREKKERFSLILESASTNQTSMYLCASSPGGLASYEQYFGPGTRLTVT.

This chain uses TRBV24-1 with TRBJ2-3; 7 nucleotides agree with TRBD2. There are 15 residues in the CDR3. J gave up 9 bases and V 3 bases, and 11 bases lay outside the gene matches. In germline, CDR1 is KGHDR, CDR2 SFDVKD. DNA of the CDR3: TGTGCCACCAGTGATAAACAGCTCCGGGGGGAGACGCAGTATTTT. Protein product: CATSDKQLRGETQYF.

The chain has TRBV11-3 and TRBJ2-3; TRBD2 might be the D (5 bases). V was shortened by 5 bases and J by 0 bases, with 12 bases between the two germline ends. The V gene's germline CDR1 is SGHNT and CDR2 YENEEA. This CDR3 has 15 residues. The CDR3 DNA is TGTGCCAGCAGCAAGGACTCCGCCAGCACAGATACGCAGTATTTT. Translated, it gives CASSKDSASTDTQYF.

This clone appeared once. The genes are TRBV14 and TRBJ2-7, with D possibly being TRBD2 (5 bases). The V gene lost 5 bases and the J gene lost 1 base, with 9 bases spanning the gap. The length of the CDR3 is 13 residues. The germline V gene has CDR1 SGHDN and CDR2 FVKESK. The CDR3 nucleotides are TGTGCCAGCAGCTTTGCGGGTTCCTACGAGCAGTACTTC. Protein: CASSFAGSYEQYF. The entire variable domain, with the rest obtained from reference TRBV14 and TRBJ2-7, is as follows: EAGVTQFPSHSVIEKGQTVTLRCDPISGHDNLYWYRRVMGKEIKFLLHFVKESKQDESGMPNNRFLAERTGGTYSTLKVQPAELEDSGVYFCASSFAGSYEQYFGPGTRLTVT.

This chain joins TRBV5-3 and TRBJ2-4; 9 nucleotides align to TRBD1. TRBV5-3 is given ORF status, its function remaining uncertain. V lost 4 bases and J lost 2; bases outside the gene matches: 7. The CDR3 totals 16 residues. The CDR3 protein is CARSAGQGRTKNIQYF. The CDR3 nucleotides read TGTGCCAGAAGCGCGGGACAGGGTAGGACCAAAAACATTCAGTACTTC.

The chain recombines TRBV7-8 with TRBJ1-6; possible D gene TRBD1, 6 bases. The CDR3 consists of 15 residues. Trimming stripped 4 bases from V and 9 bases from J, with 16 bases between. Germline V gene data show CDR1 as SGHVS and CDR2 as FQNEAQ. The CDR3 sequence is CASSSGTGTGSPLHF. In DNA form, the CDR3 reads TGTGCCAGCAGCTCGGGAACAGGGACGGGTTCACCCCTCCACTTT.

The chain links TRBV7-8 to TRBJ1-6; 7 nucleotides align to TRBD1. J lost 7 bases, V lost 1 base, and 13 bases had no gene match. Germline V CDR1 and CDR2: SGHVS, FQNEAQ. CDR3 length: 18 residues. The CDR3 reads CASSLVGRGRIRNSPLHF. Here the CDR3 DNA reads TGTGCCAGCAGCTTAGTCGGCAGGGGGAGAATACGGAATTCACCCCTCCACTTT.

V is TRBV5-4 and J is TRBJ1-2; 9 bases map to TRBD1. The CDR3 is 19 amino acids. Looked up from germline, CDR1 is SGHNT and CDR2 is YYREEE (reference sequence). After removal of 0 bases from V and 4 bases from J, the junction contained 16 bases not matched to a gene. The CDR3 DNA is TGTGCCAGCAGCTTGGGACGGCAAAACAGGGGGCGGATGCTCTATGGCTACACCTTC. Translating it yields CASSLGRQNRGRMLYGYTF. Filled out from reference TRBV5-4 and TRBJ1-2, the complete variable domain reads ETGVTQSPTHLIKTRGQQVTLRCSSQSGHNTVSWYQQALGQGPQFIFQYYREEENGRGNFPPRFSGLQFPNYSSELNVNALELDDSALYLCASSLGRQNRGRMLYGYTFGSGTRLTVV.

This sequence joins TRBV28 and TRBJ2-2; D is perhaps TRBD2 (6 bases). Trimming shortened V by 4 bases and J by 1 base, and 10 bases separated the two germline ends. The CDR3 sequence is 15 residues long. CDR1 and CDR2 (germline): MDHEN, SYDVKM. The CDR3 DNA reads TGTGCCAGCAGTTCGCTGGGACTGAACACCGGGGAGCTGTTTTTT. Protein sequence: CASSSLGLNTGELFF.

V and J are TRBV20-1 and TRBJ2-3, with 8 bases fitting TRBD2. V was pared by 3 bases and J by 4 bases, with 6 bases of the junction left unmatched. Germline CDR1 DFQATT, CDR2 SNEGSKA (reference sequence). The CDR3 extends over 14 amino acids. The CDR3 DNA sequence: TGCAGTGCTAGTTCGCGGGAGGTAGCAGATACGCAGTATTTT. The encoded protein is CSASSREVADTQYF.

The chain couples TRBV15 to TRBJ2-1; 7 nucleotides align to TRBD1. V was clipped by 5 bases and J by 7 bases; unmatched bases: 11. The CDR3 runs to 15 residues. CDR1 and CDR2 from the germline V gene are LNHNV and YYDKDF (reference sequence). The CDR3 bases are TGTGCCACCAGCTCCAGGGGGTTCATTACGAATGAGCAGTTCTTC. Protein: CATSSRGFITNEQFF.

The chain carries TRBV9 and TRBJ1-2; the D gene is possibly TRBD1 (6 bases). The length of the CDR3 is 15 residues. The germline V and J ends were trimmed by 1 base and 4 bases, with 14 bases remaining between them. Germline CDR1 and CDR2: SGDLS and YYNGEE. CDR3 DNA: TGTGCCAGCAGCGTACTGGCAGGGGCTTCCTATGGCTACACCTTC. Encoded protein: CASSVLAGASYGYTF.

The rearrangement joins TRBV19 to TRBJ1-6; the match to TRBD1 covers 7 bases. This CDR3 comprises 17 residues. The V segment lost 5 bases and the J segment 6 bases; nucleotides outside the gene matches: 13. CDR1 and CDR2 from the germline V gene are LNHDA and SQIVND (reference sequence). The CDR3 here is CASSLFLRQGANSPLHF. The DNA of the CDR3 is TGTGCCAGTAGTCTCTTCCTGCGACAGGGCGCTAATTCACCCCTCCACTTT.

V usage is TRBV5-1 and J usage is TRBJ1-6, with 10 bases fitting TRBD1. J lost 4 bases, V lost 1 base, and 5 bases had no gene match. There are 17 residues in the CDR3. Germline V gives CDR1 SGHRS, CDR2 YFSETQ. The chain's CDR3 is CASSLLGQGSYNSPLHF. As DNA, the CDR3 is TGCGCCAGCAGCTTGTTGGGACAGGGGTCTTATAATTCACCCCTCCACTTT.

This chain joins TRBV24-1 and TRBJ2-5; D perhaps matches TRBD2 (6 bases). The length of the CDR3 is 17 residues. V was cut by 0 bases and J by 0 bases, with 13 bases left in between. Germline CDR1 and CDR2: KGHDR and SFDVKD. Here the CDR3 DNA reads TGTGCCACCAGTGATTTGGGAGGGTCGGGGAACCAAGAGACCCAGTACTTC. Amino acids: CATSDLGGSGNQETQYF.

This clone was recorded once. V usage is TRBV7-8 and J usage is TRBJ1-6, with D possibly matching TRBD1 (5 bases). The CDR3 runs 18 residues. CDR1 is SGHVS, CDR2 FQNEAQ, per germline. Trimming cost V 5 bases and J 7 bases, with 24 bases left between them. In DNA form, the CDR3 reads TGTGCCAGCAGCCAAAGAGACAGATCCCTTACAACAAATTCACCCCTCCACTTT. Translated: CASSQRDRSLTTNSPLHF.

The rearrangement uses TRBV29-1 and TRBJ1-2; D is ambiguous. The germline V gene has CDR1 SQVTM and CDR2 ANQGSEA. The CDR3 has 12 residues. V was cut by 2 bases and J by 8 bases, with 12 bases left in between. CDR3 sequence reads: CSVESQLLGYTF. The CDR3 bases are TGCAGCGTTGAATCCCAACTCCTGGGCTACACCTTC. Full variable domain (outside the CDR3, taken from reference TRBV29-1 and TRBJ1-2): SAVISQKPSRDICQRGTSLTIQCQVDSQVTMMFWYRQQPGQSLTLIATANQGSEATYESGFVIDKFPISRPNLTFSTLTVSNMSPEDSSIYLCSVESQLLGYTFGSGTRLTVV.

CDR3 nucleotides: TGTGCCAGCAGGCTACTAGCGGCCAGCTCCTACAATGAGCAGTTCTTC. It codes for CASRLLAASSYNEQFF. The rearrangement uses TRBV5-8 and TRBJ2-1; 8 bases fit TRBD2. CDR3 size: 16 residues. The germline V gene has CDR1 SGHTS and CDR2 YDEGEE. The trim removed 5 bases at V and 0 bases at J, leaving 7 bases unmatched.

The gene calls are TRBV24-1 and TRBJ1-5; D is perhaps TRBD1 (5 bases). This CDR3 region has 14 residues. Trimming pared 2 bases from V and 3 bases from J, leaving 7 bases between. Germline loops: CDR1 KGHDR, CDR2 SFDVKD. DNA of the CDR3: TGTGCCACCAGTGATTACAGGAACAATCAGCCCCAGCATTTT. Translation: CATSDYRNNQPQHF.

V usage is TRBV7-3 and J usage is TRBJ2-1; 7 bases align to TRBD2. The CDR3 has 17 residues. The germline CDR1 and CDR2 sequences are SGHTA and FQGTGA. The V gene end was trimmed by 0 bases and the J gene end by 2 bases; junction bases not matched to a gene: 7. CDR3 amino acids: CASSLTSGRRTYNEQFF. CDR3 DNA: TGTGCCAGCAGCTTAACGTCCGGGAGGCGAACCTACAATGAGCAGTTCTTC.

The V call is TRBV7-2, the J call TRBJ2-2, with 11 bases fitting TRBD2. The germline CDR1 and CDR2 sequences are SGHTA and FQGNSA. With V trimmed by 4 bases and J by 4 bases, 5 bases remained unmatched. The CDR3 has 16 amino acids. The CDR3 nucleotides are TGTGCCAGCAGCTCAAGTGGACTAGCGGGCACCGGGGAGCTGTTTTTT. This codes for CASSSSGLAGTGELFF.

This rearrangement joins TRBV5-1 to TRBJ2-2; TRBD2 matches 7 bases. The CDR3 runs 13 residues. V lost 7 bases, J lost 7 bases, and 7 bases stayed unmatched. Germline lookup yields CDR1 SGHRS and CDR2 YFSETQ. CDR3 in DNA: TGCGCCAGCGGGAGCGGGAATCTCGGGGAGCTGTTTTTT. Its protein product is CASGSGNLGELFF.

This chain links TRBV28 with TRBJ2-7; 8 nucleotides line up with TRBD1. Germline V CDR1 and CDR2: MDHEN, SYDVKM. J gave up 0 bases and V 5 bases, and 3 bases lay outside the gene matches. The CDR3 length is 14 residues. The CDR3 DNA is TGTGCCAGCAGTGGACAGGGCAGCTCCTACGAGCAGTACTTC. Amino acid sequence: CASSGQGSSYEQYF. Together with reference TRBV28 and TRBJ2-7, the CDR3 gives the full variable domain: DVKVTQSSRYLVKRTGEKVFLECVQDMDHENMFWYRQDPGLGLRLIYFSYDVKMKEKGDIPEGYSVSREKKERFSLILESASTNQTSMYLCASSGQGSSYEQYFGPGTRLTVT.

V is TRBV5-1 and J is TRBJ2-1, with TRBD2 matching 12 bases. The CDR3 contains 16 residues. Germline V CDR1 and CDR2: SGHRS, YFSETQ. The ends lost 3 bases at V and 3 bases at J; junction bases unmatched: 4. The CDR3 DNA reads TGCGCCAGCAGCTCCGGACTAGCGGGGTACTACAATGAGCAGTTCTTC. Protein product: CASSSGLAGYYNEQFF.